The sequence of this T cell receptor (beta chain) was determined in a study of blood T cell repertoires in COVID-19. On the study more broadly: Both acute and convalescent COVID-19 samples were obtained from the United States, Italy and Spain. T cells, B-cell-depleted T cells, or PBMCs provided the cDNA or gDNA that served as material.

V shed 0 bases and J 3 bases; nucleotides not matched to a gene: 5. Germline CDR1 reads SGHVS; CDR2 reads FQNEAQ. There are 17 residues in the CDR3. In the study's own analysis: Counts of nucleated cells, estimated from reference gene primer amplification, were obtained. The assay was immunoSEQ multiplex PCR, and TCRdb's table has in-frame clones only and misses some. That table supplies the V and J calls and clone size; D and trimming were determined from the DNA. The sample comprises approximately 460,000 clones, 89% of which are singletons, and about 1% rests with the top ten. The sequence was collected from a man between 18 and 35 years old with COVID-19, enrolled during active disease. The rearrangement links TRBV7-8 to TRBJ2-3, with TRBD2 matching 11 bases. The material sequenced was peripheral blood. In DNA, the CDR3 is TGTGCCAGCAGCTTAGCGCTACTAGCGGGAGTAACAGATACGCAGTATTTT. Encoded protein: CASSLALLAGVTDTQYF.